Given below is one TCR beta chain in context. TCRdb ran MiXCR on the reads and lists one entry per CDR3 protein. The sample contains about 260,000 distinct CDR3 sequences, about an eighth of which appear only once. These data belong to a study of T cell repertoires in cytomegalovirus infection. The sequence was obtained from a human donor in good health (CMV status not recorded). Some clones in this sample may be carry-over from other donors' samples. Sample: PBMCs.

CDR3: CAISDTGSQPQHF. The DNA for the CDR3 is TGTGCCATCAGTGATACTGGAAGTCAGCCCCAGCATTTT. The V gene is TRBV10-3, the J gene TRBJ1-5; D not certain. The length of the CDR3 is 13 residues. Germline assignment: CDR1 ENHRY and CDR2 SYGVKD. Between the trimmed V and J ends, which lost 3 bases and 6 bases, there was a span of 9 bases.